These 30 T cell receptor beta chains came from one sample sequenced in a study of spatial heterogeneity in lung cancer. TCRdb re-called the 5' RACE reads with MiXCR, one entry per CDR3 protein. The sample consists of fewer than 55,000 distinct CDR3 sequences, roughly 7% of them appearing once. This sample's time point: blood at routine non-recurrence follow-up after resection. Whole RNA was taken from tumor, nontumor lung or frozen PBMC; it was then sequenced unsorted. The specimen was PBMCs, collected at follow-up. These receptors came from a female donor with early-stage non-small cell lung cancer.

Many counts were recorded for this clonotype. The CDR3 DNA reads as TGTGCCAGCAGTAACCTAGCGGGGGGCACAGATACGCAGTATTTT. It encodes CASSNLAGGTDTQYF. The chain links TRBV2 to TRBJ2-3, with TRBD2 matching 10 bases. The CDR3 is made up of 15 amino acids. The germline V gene has CDR1 SNHLY and CDR2 FYNNEI. V lost 5 bases, J lost 1 base, and 3 bases stayed unmatched.

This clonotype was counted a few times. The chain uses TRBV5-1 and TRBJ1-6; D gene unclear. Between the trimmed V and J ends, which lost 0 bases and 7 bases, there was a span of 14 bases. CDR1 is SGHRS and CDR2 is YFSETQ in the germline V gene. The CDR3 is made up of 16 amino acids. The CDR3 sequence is CASSLAPVGQNSPLHF. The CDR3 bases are TGCGCCAGCAGCTTGGCCCCTGTAGGTCAGAATTCACCCCTCCACTTT.

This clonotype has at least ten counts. CDR3 sequence (DNA): TGTGCCAGCAGACATGCCGGGGAACGGCAGTACTTC. Translating gives CASRHAGERQYF. The gene calls are TRBV14 and TRBJ2-7, with D maybe TRBD2 (5 bases). Germline CDR1 and CDR2: SGHDN and FVKESK. The CDR3 has 12 amino acids. V dropped 6 bases and J dropped 9 bases, with 15 bases sitting between them.

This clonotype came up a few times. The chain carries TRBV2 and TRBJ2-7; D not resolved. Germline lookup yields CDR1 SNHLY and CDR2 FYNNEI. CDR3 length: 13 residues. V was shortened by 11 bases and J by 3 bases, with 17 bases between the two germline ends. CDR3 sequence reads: CAGSLTELYEQYF. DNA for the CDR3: TGTGCCGGCTCTTTGACTGAACTCTACGAGCAGTACTTC.

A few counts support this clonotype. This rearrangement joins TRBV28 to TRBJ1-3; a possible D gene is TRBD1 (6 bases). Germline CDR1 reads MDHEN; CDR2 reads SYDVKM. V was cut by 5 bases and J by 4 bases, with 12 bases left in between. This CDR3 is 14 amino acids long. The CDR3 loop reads CASSMGAGGNTIYF. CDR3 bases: TGTGCCAGCAGTATGGGGGCCGGAGGAAACACCATATATTTT.

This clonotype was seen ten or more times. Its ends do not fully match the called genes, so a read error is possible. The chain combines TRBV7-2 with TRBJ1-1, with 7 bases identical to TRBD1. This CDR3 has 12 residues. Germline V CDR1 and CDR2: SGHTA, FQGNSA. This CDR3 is CASSSNPGGQEF. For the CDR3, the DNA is TGTGCCAGCAGCTCGAACCCAGGGGGGCAGGAGTTT. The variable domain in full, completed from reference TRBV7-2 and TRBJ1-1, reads GAGVSQSPSNKVTEKGKDVELRCDPISGHTALYWYRQSLGQGLEFLIYFQGNSAPDKSGLPSDRFSAERTGGSVSTLTIQRTQQEDSAVYLCASSSNPGGQEFGQGTRLTVV.

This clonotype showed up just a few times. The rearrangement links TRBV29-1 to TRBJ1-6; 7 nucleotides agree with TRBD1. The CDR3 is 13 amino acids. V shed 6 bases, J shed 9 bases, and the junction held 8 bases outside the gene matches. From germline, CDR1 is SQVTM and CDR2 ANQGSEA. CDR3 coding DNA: TGCAGCGTCCGACAGGGAGAAAGTTCACCCCTCCACTTT. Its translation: CSVRQGESSPLHF. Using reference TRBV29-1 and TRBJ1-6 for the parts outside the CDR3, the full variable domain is SAVISQKPSRDICQRGTSLTIQCQVDSQVTMMFWYRQQPGQSLTLIATANQGSEATYESGFVIDKFPISRPNLTFSTLTVSNMSPEDSSIYLCSVRQGESSPLHFGNGTRLTVT.

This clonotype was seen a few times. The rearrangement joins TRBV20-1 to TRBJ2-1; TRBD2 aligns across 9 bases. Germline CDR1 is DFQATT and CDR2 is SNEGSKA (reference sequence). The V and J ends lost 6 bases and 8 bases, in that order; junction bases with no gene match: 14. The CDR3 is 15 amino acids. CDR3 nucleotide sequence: TGCAGTGCCAACCCCCTTGGCGGGGGGGCCTATGAGCAGTTCTTC. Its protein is CSANPLGGGAYEQFF.

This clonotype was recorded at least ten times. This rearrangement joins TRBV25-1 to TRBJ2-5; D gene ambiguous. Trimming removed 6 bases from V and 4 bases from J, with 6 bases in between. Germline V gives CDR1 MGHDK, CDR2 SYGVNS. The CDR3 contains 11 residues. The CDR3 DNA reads TGTGCCAGCAGAGAGCCAGAGACCCAGTACTTC. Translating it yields CASREPETQYF.

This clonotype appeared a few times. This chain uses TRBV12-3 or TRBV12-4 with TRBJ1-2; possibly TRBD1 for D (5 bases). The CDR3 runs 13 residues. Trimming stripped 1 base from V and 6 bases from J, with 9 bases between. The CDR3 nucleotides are TGTGCCAGCAGTTTAGGGCAGGGAAATGGCTACACCTTC. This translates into CASSLGQGNGYTF.

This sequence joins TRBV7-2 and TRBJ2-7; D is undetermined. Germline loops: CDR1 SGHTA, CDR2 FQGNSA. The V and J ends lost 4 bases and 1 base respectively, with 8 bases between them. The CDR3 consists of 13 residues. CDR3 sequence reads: CASSSARSYEQYF. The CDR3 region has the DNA TGTGCCAGCAGCTCGGCCAGATCCTACGAGCAGTACTTC.

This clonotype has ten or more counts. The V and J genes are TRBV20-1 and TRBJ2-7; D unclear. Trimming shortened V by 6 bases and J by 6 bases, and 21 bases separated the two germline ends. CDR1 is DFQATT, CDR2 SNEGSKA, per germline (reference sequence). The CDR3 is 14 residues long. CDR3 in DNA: TGCAGTGCCCGATTTGCGTACCCCCCCCTCGAGCAGTACTTC. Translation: CSARFAYPPLEQYF.

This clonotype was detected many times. As DNA, the CDR3 is TGTGCCAGCAGCCGACAGGGTAGCACAGATACGCAGTATTTT. This encodes CASSRQGSTDTQYF. V gene TRBV12-3 or TRBV12-4 combines with J gene TRBJ2-3; 7 bases match TRBD1. The trim removed 6 bases at V and 0 bases at J, leaving 3 bases unmatched. The CDR3 is 14 residues long.

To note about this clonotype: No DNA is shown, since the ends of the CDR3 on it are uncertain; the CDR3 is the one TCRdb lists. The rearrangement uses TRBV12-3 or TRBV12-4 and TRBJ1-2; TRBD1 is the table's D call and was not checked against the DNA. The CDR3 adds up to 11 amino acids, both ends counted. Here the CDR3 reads CASSFRGRNTF.

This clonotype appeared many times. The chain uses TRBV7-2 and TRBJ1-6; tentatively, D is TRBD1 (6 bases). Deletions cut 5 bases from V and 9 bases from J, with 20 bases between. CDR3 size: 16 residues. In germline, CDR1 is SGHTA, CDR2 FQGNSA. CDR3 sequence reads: CASSQETGAPSSPLHF. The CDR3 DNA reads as TGTGCCAGCAGCCAGGAGACGGGGGCTCCCAGTTCACCCCTCCACTTT. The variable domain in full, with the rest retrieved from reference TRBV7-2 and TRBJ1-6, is GAGVSQSPSNKVTEKGKDVELRCDPISGHTALYWYRQSLGQGLEFLIYFQGNSAPDKSGLPSDRFSAERTGGSVSTLTIQRTQQEDSAVYLCASSQETGAPSSPLHFGNGTRLTVT.

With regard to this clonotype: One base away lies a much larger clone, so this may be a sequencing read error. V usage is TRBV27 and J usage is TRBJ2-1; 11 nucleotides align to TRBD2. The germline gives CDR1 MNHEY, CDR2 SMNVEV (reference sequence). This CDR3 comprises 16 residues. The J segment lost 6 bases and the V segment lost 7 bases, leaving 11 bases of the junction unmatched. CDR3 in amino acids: CASTRSSGGLPNEQFF. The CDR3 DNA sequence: TGTGCCAGCACCCGATCTAGCGGGGGGCTTCCCAATGAGCAGTTCTTC.

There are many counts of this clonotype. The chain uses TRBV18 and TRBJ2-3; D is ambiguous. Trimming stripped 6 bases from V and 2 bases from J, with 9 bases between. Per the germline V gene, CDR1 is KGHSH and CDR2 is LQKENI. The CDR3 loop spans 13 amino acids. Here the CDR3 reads CASSPDITDTQYF. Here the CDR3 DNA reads TGTGCCAGCTCCCCCGACATCACAGATACGCAGTATTTT.

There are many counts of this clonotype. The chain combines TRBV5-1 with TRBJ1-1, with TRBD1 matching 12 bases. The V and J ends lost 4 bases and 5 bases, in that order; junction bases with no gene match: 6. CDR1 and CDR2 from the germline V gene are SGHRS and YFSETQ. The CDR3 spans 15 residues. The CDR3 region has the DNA TGCGCCAGCAGCGTGGGACAGGGGGCAGGAACTGAAGCTTTCTTT. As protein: CASSVGQGAGTEAFF.

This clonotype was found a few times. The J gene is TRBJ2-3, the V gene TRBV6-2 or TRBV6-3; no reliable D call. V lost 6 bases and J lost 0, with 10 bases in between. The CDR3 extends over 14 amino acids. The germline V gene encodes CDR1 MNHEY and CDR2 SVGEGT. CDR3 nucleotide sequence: TGTGCCAGCAGCAAGGGATCTAGCACAGATACGCAGTATTTT. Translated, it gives CASSKGSSTDTQYF.

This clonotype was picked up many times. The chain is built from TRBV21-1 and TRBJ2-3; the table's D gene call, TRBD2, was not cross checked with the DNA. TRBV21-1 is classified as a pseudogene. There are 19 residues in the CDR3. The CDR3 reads CASSKATRRTGTPTDTQYF. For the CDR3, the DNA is TGTGCCAGCAGCAAAGCGACCCGCCGGACCGGGACTCCCACAGATACGCAGTATTTT.

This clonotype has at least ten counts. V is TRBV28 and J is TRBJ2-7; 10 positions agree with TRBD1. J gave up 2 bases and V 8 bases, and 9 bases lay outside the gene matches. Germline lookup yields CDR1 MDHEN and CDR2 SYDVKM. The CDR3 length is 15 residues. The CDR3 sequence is CASSRTGGSPYEQYF. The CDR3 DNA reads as TGTGCCAGCTCCCGGACAGGGGGTTCCCCCTACGAGCAGTACTTC. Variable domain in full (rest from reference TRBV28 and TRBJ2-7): DVKVTQSSRYLVKRTGEKVFLECVQDMDHENMFWYRQDPGLGLRLIYFSYDVKMKEKGDIPEGYSVSREKKERFSLILESASTNQTSMYLCASSRTGGSPYEQYFGPGTRLTVT.

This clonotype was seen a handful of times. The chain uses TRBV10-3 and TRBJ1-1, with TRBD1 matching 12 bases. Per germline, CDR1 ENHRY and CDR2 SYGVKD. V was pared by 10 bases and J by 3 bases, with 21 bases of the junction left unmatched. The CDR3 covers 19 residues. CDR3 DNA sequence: TGTGCCACCCAACTGGGACAGGGGGCGCGAAGCAACCCATACACTGAAGCTTTCTTT. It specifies CATQLGQGARSNPYTEAFF.

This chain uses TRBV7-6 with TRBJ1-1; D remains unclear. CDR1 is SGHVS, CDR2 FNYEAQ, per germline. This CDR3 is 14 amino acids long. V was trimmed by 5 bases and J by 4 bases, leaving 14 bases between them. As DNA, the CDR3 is TGTGCCAGCAGCAACCAATTTATGGGCACTGAAGCTTTCTTT. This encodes CASSNQFMGTEAFF.

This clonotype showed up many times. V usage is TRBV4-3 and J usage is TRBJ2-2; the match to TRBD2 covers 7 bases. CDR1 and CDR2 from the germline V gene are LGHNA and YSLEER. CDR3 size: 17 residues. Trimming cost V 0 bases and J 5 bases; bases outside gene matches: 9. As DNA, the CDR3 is TGCGCCAGCAGCCAAGATCAGATGGGAGGGAATACCGGGGAGCTGTTTTTT. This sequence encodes CASSQDQMGGNTGELFF.

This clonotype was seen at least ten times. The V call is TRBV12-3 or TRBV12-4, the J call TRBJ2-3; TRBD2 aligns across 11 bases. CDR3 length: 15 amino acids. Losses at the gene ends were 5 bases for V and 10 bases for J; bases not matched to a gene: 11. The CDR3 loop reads CASSPRGLAGGAQYF. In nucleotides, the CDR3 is TGTGCCAGCAGTCCTCGAGGGCTAGCGGGGGGAGCGCAGTATTTT.

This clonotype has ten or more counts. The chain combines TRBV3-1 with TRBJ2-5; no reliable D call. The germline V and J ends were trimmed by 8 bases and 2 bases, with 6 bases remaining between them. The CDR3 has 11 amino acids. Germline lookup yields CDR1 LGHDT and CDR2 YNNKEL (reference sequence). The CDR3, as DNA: TGTGCCAGCCGAGTACAAGAGACCCAGTACTTC. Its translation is CASRVQETQYF.

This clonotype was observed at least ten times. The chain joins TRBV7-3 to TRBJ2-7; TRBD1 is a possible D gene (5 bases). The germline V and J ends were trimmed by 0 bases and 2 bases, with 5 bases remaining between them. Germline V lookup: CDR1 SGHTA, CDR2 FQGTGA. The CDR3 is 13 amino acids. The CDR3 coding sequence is TGTGCCAGCAGCTTAACGGACACCTACGAGCAGTACTTC. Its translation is CASSLTDTYEQYF.

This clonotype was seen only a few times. Here the CDR3 DNA reads TGTGCCAGCAGTTCCCCCAATAACCGACAGGGAGAGCAGTACTTC. Its translation is CASSSPNNRQGEQYF. The chain joins TRBV27 to TRBJ2-7; 7 bases align to TRBD1. The length of the CDR3 is 15 residues. V trimming: 4 bases; J trimming: 7 bases; junction bases outside the gene matches: 13. Germline V gives CDR1 MNHEY, CDR2 SMNVEV (reference sequence).

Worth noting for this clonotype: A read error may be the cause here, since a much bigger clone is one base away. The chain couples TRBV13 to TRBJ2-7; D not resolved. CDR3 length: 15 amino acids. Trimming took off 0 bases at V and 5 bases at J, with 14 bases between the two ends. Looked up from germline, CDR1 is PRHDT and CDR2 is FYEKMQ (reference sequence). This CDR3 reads CASSLGPRSPHEQYF. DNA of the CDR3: TGTGCCAGCAGCTTAGGCCCCAGAAGTCCCCACGAGCAGTACTTC.

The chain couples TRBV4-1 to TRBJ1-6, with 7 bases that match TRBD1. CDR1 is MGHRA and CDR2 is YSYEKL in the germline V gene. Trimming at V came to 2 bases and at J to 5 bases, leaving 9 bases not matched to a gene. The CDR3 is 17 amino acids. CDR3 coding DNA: TGCGCCAGCAGCCAAACTCTTCAGGGGGGAAATAATTCACCCCTCCACTTT. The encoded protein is CASSQTLQGGNNSPLHF.